A selection of T cell receptor beta chains follows, all from one sample in a study of T cell repertoires in cytomegalovirus infection. TCRdb re-called the reads through MiXCR, storing one row per CDR3 protein. Of about 450,000 distinct CDR3 sequences detected, about 33% appear once; the ten largest clones hold approximately 13%. Sequenced: PBMCs. These receptors were obtained from a human donor in good health (CMV status not recorded). Some clones in this sample may be carry-over from other donors' samples. CDR3s include the opening cysteine and the closing phenylalanine or tryptophan. The D gene is left open where the match is weak. Size values are once, few and many counts, or a class for expanded clones, and some rows have none.

TRBJ2-3,TRBV27,-,TRBD2,TGTGCCAGCAGTTTCGGGACTACACCCACAGATACGCAGTATTTT,CASSFGTTPTDTQYF
TRBJ1-1,TRBV24-1,-,TRBD1,TGTGCCACCAGGGGGACAGGGGGAGAGACTGAAGCTTTCTTT,CATRGTGGETEAFF
TRBJ1-5,TRBV7-2,many,-,TGTGCCAGCAGCCGAGGAAGCAATCAGCCCCAGCATTTT,CASSRGSNQPQHF
TRBJ2-3,TRBV7-9,-,TRBD2,TGTGCCAGCAGCAAGAGCGGGGGGGCAGATACGCAGTATTTT,CASSKSGGADTQYF
TRBJ1-1,TRBV28,-,-,TGTGCCATCTACACGAACACTGAAGCTTTCTTT,CAIYTNTEAFF
TRBJ2-5,TRBV7-9,many,-,TGTGCCAGCGTGGCTTGGAACCAAGAGACCCAGTACTTC,CASVAWNQETQYF
TRBJ2-2,TRBV28,few,-,TGTGCCAGCAGTTCTCCTCCGGATTACACCGGGGAGCTGTTTTTT,CASSSPPDYTGELFF
TRBJ2-3,TRBV7-8,many,TRBD2,TGTGCCAGCAGCTCAGGACTAGCGGGGGGCTCTAGCACAGATACGCAGTATTTT,CASSSGLAGGSSTDTQYF
TRBJ1-2,TRBV29-1,-,TRBD1,TGCAGCGCCCAGGCAGGGGGCTTAGGGGGCTACACCTTC,CSAQAGGLGGYTF
TRBJ2-1,TRBV28,-,TRBD2,TGTGCCAGCAAACTAGCGGGGCTAAACTCCTACAATGAGCAGTTCTTC,CASKLAGLNSYNEQFF
TRBJ1-6,TRBV2,-,-,TGTGCCAGCAGTGACAATCGTCGACCGCAGACGGGGTCCTATAATTCACCCCTCCACTTT,CASSDNRRPQTGSYNSPLHF
TRBJ2-3,TRBV7-9,-,-,TGTGCCAGCAGCTTAAGCCTAGTAGCAGATACGCAGTATTTT,CASSLSLVADTQYF
TRBJ1-4,TRBV4-1,-,TRBD1,TGCGCCAGCAGCCAAGAAGGGACAGGGATCACAACTAATGAAAAACTGTTTTTT,CASSQEGTGITTNEKLFF
TRBJ2-2,TRBV19,-,-,TGTGCCAGTAGTATCGGCATGGCGAACACCGGGGAGCTGTTTTTT,CASSIGMANTGELFF
TRBJ1-1,TRBV19,-,-,TGTGCCAGTAGTGAGACTCACGCGAACACTGAAGCTTTCTTT,CASSETHANTEAFF
TRBJ1-4,TRBV7-6,many,-,TGTGCCAGCACCTCAGAGGGATTGACAAATGAAAAACTGTTTTTT,CASTSEGLTNEKLFF
TRBJ2-2,TRBV10-3,-,TRBD2,TGTGCCATCAGTGGACTAGCGGACTTCACCGGGGAGCTGTTTTTT,CAISGLADFTGELFF
TRBJ2-1,TRBV4-3,-,TRBD1,TGCGCCAGCAGCATAGGGACAGGGTCAGGGAATGAGCAGTTCTTC,CASSIGTGSGNEQFF
TRBJ1-6,TRBV15,-,-,TGTGCCACCAGCAGAGATCGAGCCAGGGGAAATTCACCCCTCCACTTT,CATSRDRARGNSPLHF
TRBJ1-6,TRBV20-1,-,-,TGCAGTGCCGCCCGGGTCGGGGGGCTCGGTCCAAACTCACCCCTCCACTTT,CSAARVGGLGPNSPLHF
TRBJ1-6,TRBV6-5,-,-,TGTGCCAGCAGTTACTCGAGGGCAAAGCAAGGGAGCGCGTCACCCCTCCACTTT,CASSYSRAKQGSASPLHF
TRBJ2-7,TRBV5-1,many,-,TGCGCCAGCAGCCCCCGGGGACTGAGCTACGAGCAGTACTTC,CASSPRGLSYEQYF
TRBJ1-2,TRBV5-1,-,-,TGCGCCAGCAGCTTGGAGTTCGGGTTGGCTGGCTACACCTTC,CASSLEFGLAGYTF
TRBJ1-2,TRBV7-9,-,-,TGTGCCAGCAGCTTGGGGAGCAGGGATGGCTACACCTTC,CASSLGSRDGYTF
TRBJ1-1,TRBV27,-,-,TGTGCCAGCAGTCCCCAAGGGGGAAGGGGGAACACTGAAGCTTTCTTT,CASSPQGGRGNTEAFF
TRBJ1-2,TRBV19,-,-,TGTGCCAGTAGTATGGGAAGGGATCGCGGCTACACCTTC,CASSMGRDRGYTF
TRBJ1-4,TRBV6-6,-,-,TGTGCCAGCAGTTACGGGAATGAAAAACTGTTTTTT,CASSYGNEKLFF
TRBJ1-3,TRBV4-3,few,-,TGCGCCAGCAGCCAAAGAACAGGGTCCGGGAACACCATATATTTT,CASSQRTGSGNTIYF
TRBJ1-6,TRBV20-1,once,-,TGCAGTGCGAAGAAAGGGTCGGGTAATTCACCCCTCCACTTT,CSAKKGSGNSPLHF
TRBJ1-1,TRBV6-6,-,-,TGTGCCAGCAGGGATTATAGGGAGTTACCAAACACTGAAGCTTTCTTT,CASRDYRELPNTEAFF
TRBJ1-1,TRBV6-5,-,-,TGTGCCAGCAGGGAGGTGCTCGGCACTGAAGCTTTCTTT,CASREVLGTEAFF
TRBJ2-1,TRBV15,-,-,TGTGCCACCAGCAGCTCTTTCGACGGGGGAAGGGCGAGTGAGCAGTTCTTC,CATSSSFDGGRASEQFF
TRBJ2-5,TRBV7-8,many,-,TGTGCCAGCAGCAGCCAAGAGGGTGGAGAGACCCAGTACTTC,CASSSQEGGETQYF
TRBJ1-1,TRBV12-3/TRBV12-4,-,-,TGTGCCAGCAGTTTCTTACAGAATGAAGCTTTCTTT,CASSFLQNEAFF
TRBJ2-2,TRBV11-2,few,TRBD1,TGTGCCAGCAGCTTAGTAGGACAGGGGGCGCCGATCGGGGAGCTGTTTTTT,CASSLVGQGAPIGELFF
TRBJ2-2,TRBV11-2,many,-,TGTGCCAGCAGCACCTACAACACCGGGGAGCTGTTTTTT,CASSTYNTGELFF
TRBJ2-7,TRBV5-1,few,TRBD1,TGCGCCAGCAGTCCGGGACAGGGGGGACACGAGCAGTACTTC,CASSPGQGGHEQYF
TRBJ2-7,TRBV7-2,-,-,TGTTCCAGCAGCTTATTGCCGGGGGACGATCAGTACTTC,CSSSLLPGDDQYF
TRBJ1-2,TRBV4-3,-,-,TGCGCCAGCAGCCAAGATTGGACAACTAACTATGGCTACACCTTC,CASSQDWTTNYGYTF
TRBJ2-5,TRBV6-1,-,TRBD1,TGTGCCAGCAATCCAGGGACAGTTGTATCGGAGACCCAGTACTTC,CASNPGTVVSETQYF
TRBJ2-1,TRBV7-8,many,TRBD2,TGTGCCAGCAGCGCGGGGGGGAGCTCCTACAATGAGCAGTTCTTC,CASSAGGSSYNEQFF
TRBJ1-1,TRBV4-1,-,-,TGCGCCAGCAGCCAAGATTCAGGTTACACTGAAGCTTTCTTT,CASSQDSGYTEAFF